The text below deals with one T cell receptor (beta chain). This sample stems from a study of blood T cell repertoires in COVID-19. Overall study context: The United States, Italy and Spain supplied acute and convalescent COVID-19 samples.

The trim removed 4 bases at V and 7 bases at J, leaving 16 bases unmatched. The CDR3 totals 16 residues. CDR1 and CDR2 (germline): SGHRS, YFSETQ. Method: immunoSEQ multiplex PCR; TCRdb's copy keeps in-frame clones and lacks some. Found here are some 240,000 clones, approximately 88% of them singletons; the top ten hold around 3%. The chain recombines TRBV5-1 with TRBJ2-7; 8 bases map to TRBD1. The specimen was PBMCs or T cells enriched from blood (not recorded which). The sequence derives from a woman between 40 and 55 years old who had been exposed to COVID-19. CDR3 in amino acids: CASSRPNEQGVGEQYF. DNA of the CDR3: TGCGCCAGCAGCCGCCCGAACGAACAGGGGGTGGGGGAGCAGTACTTC.